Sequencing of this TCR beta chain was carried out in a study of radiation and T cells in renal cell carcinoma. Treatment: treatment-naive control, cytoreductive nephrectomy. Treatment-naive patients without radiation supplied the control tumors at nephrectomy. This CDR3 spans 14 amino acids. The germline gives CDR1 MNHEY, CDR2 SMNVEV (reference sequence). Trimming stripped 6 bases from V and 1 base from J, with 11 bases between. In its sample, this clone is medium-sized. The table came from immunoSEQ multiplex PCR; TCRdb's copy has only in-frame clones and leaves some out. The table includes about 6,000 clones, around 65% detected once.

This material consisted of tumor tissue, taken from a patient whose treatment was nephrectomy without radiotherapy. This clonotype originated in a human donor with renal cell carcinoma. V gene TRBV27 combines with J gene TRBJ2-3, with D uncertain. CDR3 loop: CASRGLGRTDTQYF. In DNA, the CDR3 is TGTGCCAGCAGAGGGCTAGGGCGCACAGATACGCAGTATTTT.